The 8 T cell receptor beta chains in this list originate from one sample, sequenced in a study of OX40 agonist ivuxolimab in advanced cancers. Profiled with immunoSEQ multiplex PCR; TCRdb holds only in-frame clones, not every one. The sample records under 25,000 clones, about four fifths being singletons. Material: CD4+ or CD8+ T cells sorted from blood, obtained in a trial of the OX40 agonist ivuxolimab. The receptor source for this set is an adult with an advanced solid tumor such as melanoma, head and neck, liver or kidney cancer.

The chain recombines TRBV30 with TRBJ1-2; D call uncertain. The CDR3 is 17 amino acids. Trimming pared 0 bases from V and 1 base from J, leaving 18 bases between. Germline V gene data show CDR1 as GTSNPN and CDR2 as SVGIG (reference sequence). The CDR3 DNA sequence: TGTGCCTGGAGTGTACGTGTCGCGGACGGCAATAACTATGGCTACACCTTC. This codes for CAWSVRVADGNNYGYTF.

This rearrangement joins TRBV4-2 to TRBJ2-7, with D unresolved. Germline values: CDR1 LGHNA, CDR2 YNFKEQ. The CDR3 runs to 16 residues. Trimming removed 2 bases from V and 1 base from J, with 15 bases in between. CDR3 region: CASSQLAIELSYEQYF. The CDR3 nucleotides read TGTGCCAGCAGCCAACTCGCCATAGAGCTATCCTACGAGCAGTACTTC.

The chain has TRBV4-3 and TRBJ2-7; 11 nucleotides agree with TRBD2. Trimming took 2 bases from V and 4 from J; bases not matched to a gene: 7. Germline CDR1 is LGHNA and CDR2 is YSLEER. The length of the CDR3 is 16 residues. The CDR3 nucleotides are TGCGCCAGCAGCCAAATTCTGACTAGCGGGGAGTACGAGCAGTACTTC. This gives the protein CASSQILTSGEYEQYF.

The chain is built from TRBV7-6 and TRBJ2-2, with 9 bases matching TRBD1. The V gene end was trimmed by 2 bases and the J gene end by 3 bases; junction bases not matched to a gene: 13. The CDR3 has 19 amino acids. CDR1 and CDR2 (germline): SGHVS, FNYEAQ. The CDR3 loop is CASSLNRQGDSLDTGELFF. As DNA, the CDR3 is TGTGCCAGCAGCTTAAACCGACAGGGGGATAGTTTGGACACCGGGGAGCTGTTTTTT.

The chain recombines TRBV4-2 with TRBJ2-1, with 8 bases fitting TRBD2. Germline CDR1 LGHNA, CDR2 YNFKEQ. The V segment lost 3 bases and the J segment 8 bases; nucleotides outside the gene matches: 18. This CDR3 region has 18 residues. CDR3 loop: CASSHLRSIAGGHDEQFF. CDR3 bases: TGTGCCAGCAGCCACCTTAGAAGCATCGCGGGGGGACACGATGAGCAGTTCTTC.

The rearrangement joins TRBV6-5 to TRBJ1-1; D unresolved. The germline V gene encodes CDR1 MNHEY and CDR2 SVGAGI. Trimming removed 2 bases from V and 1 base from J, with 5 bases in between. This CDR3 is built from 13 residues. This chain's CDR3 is CASSYGWNTEAFF. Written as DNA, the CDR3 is TGTGCCAGCAGTTACGGGTGGAACACTGAAGCTTTCTTT.

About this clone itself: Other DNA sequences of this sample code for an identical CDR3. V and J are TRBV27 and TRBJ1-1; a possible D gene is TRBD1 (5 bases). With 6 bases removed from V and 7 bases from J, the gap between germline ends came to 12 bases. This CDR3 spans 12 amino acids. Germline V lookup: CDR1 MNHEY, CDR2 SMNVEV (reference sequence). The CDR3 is CASSPGTNEAFF. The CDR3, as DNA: TGTGCCAGCAGCCCCGGGACCAATGAAGCTTTCTTT.

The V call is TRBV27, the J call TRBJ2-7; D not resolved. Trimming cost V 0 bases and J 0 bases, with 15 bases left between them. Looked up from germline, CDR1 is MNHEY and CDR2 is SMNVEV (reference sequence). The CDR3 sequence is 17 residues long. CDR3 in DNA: TGTGCCAGCAGTTTATCGAGAACTCCTCTGAGCTCCTACGAGCAGTACTTC. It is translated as CASSLSRTPLSSYEQYF.